These 31 T cell receptor beta chains came from one sample sequenced in a study of T cells in women clearing cervical HPV infection. Sequenced by immunoSEQ multiplex PCR; TCRdb stores in-frame clones only, minus some. This sample's clone table lists around 15,000 clones. The material sequenced was blood buffy coat. The origin of the receptors is a woman aged 18-70 years with a cervical HPV16 infection that either progressed to CIN3+ or cleared (not recorded which).

Concerning this clone: From the germline J gene comes the end of the CDR3, since the read stops 3 residues before it. V gene TRBV19 combines with J gene TRBJ1-2, with D possibly TRBD1 on 5 matching bases. The CDR3 covers 15 residues. V lost 7 bases to trimming and J lost 0 bases, with 15 bases between them. Germline V lookup: CDR1 LNHDA, CDR2 SQIVND (reference sequence). The CDR3 is CASNPSGGTNYGYTF. The CDR3 bases that were read are TGTGCCAGTAATCCCTCCGGGGGGACTAACTATGGC.

Comments on this clone: The read is 3 residues too short to cover the CDR3 end, so that end is filled in from the germline J gene. J is TRBJ1-5 and V is TRBV10-3; no clear D gene. The V end lost 0 bases, the J end lost 7 bases, and 4 bases lay between the germline ends. The germline V gene encodes CDR1 ENHRY and CDR2 SYGVKD. The CDR3 length is 12 residues. This chain's CDR3 is CAISESLQPQHF. The covered CDR3 bases are TGTGCCATCAGTGAGTCCCTGCAGCCC.

Worth noting for this clone: The observed sequence ends 3 residues before the CDR3 terminus, with the missing tail filled in from the germline J gene. This chain joins TRBV28 and TRBJ1-2; possibly TRBD1 for D (5 bases). This CDR3 has 13 amino acids. Germline assignment: CDR1 MDHEN and CDR2 SYDVKM. The covered CDR3 bases are TGTGCCAGCAGCCCGACAGTTGGACGAGGC. Protein: CASSPTVGRG. The full CDR3 protein is CASSPTVGRGYTF.

The CDR3 bases that were read are TGTGCCATCAGTGAGTCGGTAGGGTACACTGAA. It codes for CAISESVGYTE. The entire CDR3 reads CAISESVGYTEAFF. The chain joins TRBV10-3 to TRBJ1-1; D gene unclear. The missing CDR3 end, 3 residues past where the read stops, is filled in from the germline J gene. This CDR3 comprises 14 residues. Germline lookup yields CDR1 ENHRY and CDR2 SYGVKD. With 0 bases removed from V and 3 bases from J, the gap between germline ends came to 8 bases.

As concerns this clone: The CDR3 end is not reached by the read, which stops 3 residues before it; the germline J gene fills it in. The V gene is TRBV5-1, the J gene TRBJ2-5, with a weak D call TRBD1 (6 bases). CDR3 length: 14 amino acids. In germline, CDR1 is SGHRS, CDR2 YFSETQ. V was cut by 4 bases and J by 5 bases, with 15 bases left in between. The covered CDR3 bases are TGCGCCAGCAGCCCCTCGGACAGTCGGGAGACC. Translating it yields CASSPSDSRET. The whole CDR3 protein is CASSPSDSRETQYF.

A word on this clone: The sequenced fragment ends 3 residues before the CDR3 boundary, so the rest is inferred from the germline J gene. The V and J genes are TRBV20-1 and TRBJ2-3, with D unclear. This CDR3 comprises 13 residues. V was clipped by 5 bases and J by 0 bases, with 9 bases between them. Germline V gene lookup returns CDR1 DFQATT and CDR2 SNEGSKA (reference sequence). The sequenced CDR3 bases are TGCAGTGCTGGTATCACTAGCACAGATACG. Its protein product is CSAGITSTDT. The full CDR3 is CSAGITSTDTQYF.

Judged by frequency, this clone is medium-sized. The read finishes 3 residues shy of the CDR3 end, and the germline J gene is used to complete it. The chain is built from TRBV7-7 and TRBJ2-1; no firm D call. Trimming removed 2 bases from V and 7 bases from J, with 9 bases in between. This CDR3 comprises 13 residues. The V gene's germline CDR1 is SSHAT and CDR2 FNYEAQ (reference sequence). The sequenced part of the CDR3 DNA is TGTGCCAGCAGCTTATCGGCCGGGAATGAG. It encodes CASSLSAGNE. The CDR3 reads in full as CASSLSAGNEQFF.

On this clone: The read finishes 3 residues shy of the CDR3 end, and the germline J gene is used to complete it. The gene calls are TRBV4-1 and TRBJ1-6; tentative D call: TRBD1 (6 bases). This CDR3 is built from 16 residues. Germline V gives CDR1 MGHRA, CDR2 YSYEKL. With 3 bases removed from V and 6 bases from J, the gap between germline ends came to 15 bases. The CDR3 region is CASSQSPTGSNSPLHF. The part of the CDR3 DNA that was read is TGCGCCAGCAGCCAGTCCCCGACAGGCTCTAATTCACCC.

This clone is classed as medium-sized (0.01 to 0.1%) by frequency. CDR3 DNA (partial): TGTGCCAGCACCGTAGAAGGGACAGAT. Its protein product is CASTVEGTD. The complete CDR3 reads CASTVEGTDYTF. The rearrangement links TRBV2 to TRBJ1-2; 7 bases are shared with TRBD1. The read ends 3 residues early relative to the CDR3; the germline J gene fills the gap. This CDR3 contains 12 residues. The germline V gene encodes CDR1 SNHLY and CDR2 FYNNEI.

Comments on this clone: The sequenced fragment ends 3 residues before the CDR3 boundary, so the rest is inferred from the germline J gene. The V and J genes are TRBV5-1 and TRBJ2-1; TRBD2 matches at 7 bases. The CDR3 is made up of 19 amino acids. V lost 1 base, J lost 9 bases, and 22 bases stayed unmatched. Germline V gene sequence: CDR1 SGHRS, CDR2 YFSETQ. The CDR3 loop reads CASSLLSGGQGGGVPEQFF. Incomplete CDR3 DNA: TGCGCCAGCAGCTTGCTTTCGGGAGGCCAGGGAGGTGGTGTTCCTGAG.

The CDR3 DNA, read in part, is TGTGCCAGTAGATTGGGACAGGGGGAGTCTCAGCCC. Translated, it gives CASRLGQGESQP. The entire CDR3 sequence reads CASRLGQGESQPQHF. V usage is TRBV19 and J usage is TRBJ1-5; TRBD1 matches at 11 bases. The CDR3 end is not reached by the read, which stops 3 residues before it; the germline J gene fills it in. This CDR3 is built from 15 residues. CDR1 is LNHDA, CDR2 SQIVND, per germline (reference sequence). V gave up 6 bases and J gave up 6 bases; unmatched junction bases: 7.

In the case of this clone: The read falls 3 residues short of the CDR3 end, and the missing part is taken from the germline J gene. The chain joins TRBV7-3 to TRBJ2-1, with 7 bases fitting TRBD2. V lost 1 base and J lost 5; bases outside the gene matches: 20. The CDR3 sequence is 20 residues long. The germline gives CDR1 SGHTA, CDR2 FQGTGA. The CDR3 sequence is CASSLRSGTTLSQIDNEQFF. The DNA read from the CDR3 is TGTGCCAGCAGCTTAAGGAGCGGGACGACTCTAAGCCAGATCGACAATGAG. The full variable domain, with the rest looked up from reference TRBV7-3 and TRBJ2-1, is GAGVSQTPSNKVTEKGKYVELRCDPISGHTALYWYRQSLGQGPEFLIYFQGTGAADDSGLPNDRFFAVRPEGSVSTLKIQRTERGDSAVYLCASSLRSGTTLSQIDNEQFFGPGTRLTVL.

Comment on this clone: Read sequence stops 3 residues before the CDR3 end, and the germline J gene provides the missing end. V usage is TRBV7-8 and J usage is TRBJ2-7; 9 bases match TRBD1. V was pared by 5 bases and J by 4 bases, with 9 bases of the junction left unmatched. This CDR3 region has 15 residues. Germline V CDR1 and CDR2: SGHVS, FQNEAQ. The CDR3 loop is CASSTTTGGPYEQYF. The CDR3 DNA, read in part, is TGTGCCAGCAGCACGACGACAGGGGGACCTTACGAG. Combining the CDR3 with reference TRBV7-8 and TRBJ2-7 gives the whole variable domain GAGVSQSPRYKVAKRGQDVALRCDPISGHVSLFWYQQALGQGPEFLTYFQNEAQLDKSGLPSDRFFAERPEGSVSTLKIQRTQQEDSAVYLCASSTTTGGPYEQYFGPGTRLTVT.

Comment on this clone: The read ends 3 residues early relative to the CDR3; the germline J gene fills the gap. J is TRBJ1-2 and V is TRBV2; tentative D call: TRBD1 (6 bases). Trimming removed 5 bases at V and 2 bases at J, with 9 bases between. Germline V CDR1 and CDR2: SNHLY, FYNNEI. This CDR3 is built from 13 residues. The CDR3 DNA, read in part, is TGTGCCAGCAGTTACACAGGGAACTATGGC. Protein product: CASSYTGNYG. The full CDR3 protein reads CASSYTGNYGYTF.

A note on this clone: The read comes to an end 3 residues before the CDR3 does, leaving the germline J gene to fill in the end. The rearrangement joins TRBV29-1 to TRBJ2-6; 10 nucleotides match TRBD1. The CDR3 covers 16 residues. Looked up from germline, CDR1 is SQVTM and CDR2 is ANQGSEA. J gave up 0 bases and V 6 bases, and 5 bases lay outside the gene matches. CDR3 protein: CSVLDRGPSGANVLTF. CDR3 DNA, as far as it was read: TGCAGCGTCCTTGACAGGGGGCCCTCTGGGGCCAACGTC. The full variable domain, rest sourced from reference TRBV29-1 and TRBJ2-6, is SAVISQKPSRDICQRGTSLTIQCQVDSQVTMMFWYRQQPGQSLTLIATANQGSEATYESGFVIDKFPISRPNLTFSTLTVSNMSPEDSSIYLCSVLDRGPSGANVLTFGAGSRLTVL.

With respect to this clone: The observed sequence ends 3 residues before the CDR3 terminus, with the missing tail filled in from the germline J gene. The sample holds other DNA sequences that translate to the same CDR3. This chain joins TRBV2 and TRBJ2-3, with D possibly matching TRBD1 (6 bases). Trimming stripped 2 bases from V and 1 base from J, with 10 bases between. Germline CDR1 and CDR2: SNHLY and FYNNEI. This CDR3 is built from 15 residues. CDR3 sequence reads: CASSEMAGGTDTQYF. Partial CDR3 DNA: TGTGCCAGCAGTGAAATGGCAGGGGGCACAGATACG.

Points on this clone: The sequence runs out 3 residues before the end of the CDR3; the remainder is reconstructed from the germline J gene. The chain links TRBV13 to TRBJ2-1; weak D call: TRBD1 (6 bases). CDR3 size: 15 residues. Per germline, CDR1 PRHDT and CDR2 FYEKMQ (reference sequence). The V and J ends lost 0 bases and 4 bases respectively, with 10 bases between them. CDR3: CASSLGAGQYNEQFF. The covered CDR3 bases are TGTGCCAGCAGCTTAGGGGCCGGACAGTACAATGAG.

Notes on this clone: The read terminates 3 residues before the CDR3 end, so the remaining end is supplied by the germline J gene. The V and J genes are TRBV30 and TRBJ1-6, with a weak D call TRBD1 (6 bases). Trimming left V 3 bases short and J 9 bases short, with 18 bases between. Germline CDR1 and CDR2: GTSNPN and SVGIG (reference sequence). The CDR3 spans 15 residues. Partial CDR3 DNA: TGTGCCTGGAGCGTACAACAGGGAGGAAGTTCACCC. Protein sequence: CAWSVQQGGSSP. The full CDR3 is CAWSVQQGGSSPLHF. The full variable domain, rest sourced from reference TRBV30 and TRBJ1-6, is SQTIHQWPATLVQPVGSPLSLECTVEGTSNPNLYWYRQAAGRGLQLLFYSVGIGQISSEVPQNLSASRPQDRQFILSSKKLLLSDSGFYLCAWSVQQGGSSPLHFGNGTRLTVT.

Regarding this clone: The sequence runs out 3 residues before the end of the CDR3; the remainder is reconstructed from the germline J gene. The chain is built from TRBV20-1 and TRBJ1-3; the D is unclear. Germline loops: CDR1 DFQATT, CDR2 SNEGSKA (reference sequence). V lost 1 base and J 0 bases, leaving 10 bases between the germline ends. The CDR3 covers 15 residues. The CDR3 DNA, read in part, is TGCAGTGCTAGAGGGCTGTTCAGCTCTGGAAACACC. Its protein is CSARGLFSSGNT. The entire CDR3 protein is CSARGLFSSGNTIYF.

Remarks on this clone: The CDR3 is cut off 3 residues early in the read; its end comes from the germline J gene. This chain links TRBV7-8 with TRBJ2-7; 8 bases line up with TRBD1. J was trimmed by 3 bases and V by 6 bases; bases with no gene match: 7. The CDR3 loop spans 14 amino acids. In germline, CDR1 is SGHVS, CDR2 FQNEAQ. CDR3 sequence reads: CASSSYRGNYEQYF. CDR3 DNA, as far as it was read: TGTGCCAGCAGTTCCTACAGGGGGAACTACGAG.

With regard to this clone: Read sequence stops 3 residues before the CDR3 end, and the germline J gene provides the missing end. The V and J genes are TRBV3-1 (or the pseudogene TRBV3-2) and TRBJ2-3; perhaps TRBD1 as D (5 bases). The CDR3 is 16 amino acids. The V end lost 4 bases, the J end lost 3 bases, and 17 bases lay between the germline ends. Per the germline V gene, CDR1 is LGHDT and CDR2 is YNNKEL (reference sequence). CDR3 sequence reads: CASSPWTPKGTDTQYF. The sequenced part of the CDR3 DNA is TGTGCCAGCAGCCCCTGGACACCAAAGGGGACAGATACG.

Notes on this clone: The CDR3 end is not reached by the read, which stops 3 residues before it; the germline J gene fills it in. This chain joins TRBV28 and TRBJ2-1; weak D call: TRBD2 (5 bases). The CDR3 loop spans 13 amino acids. Trimming stripped 4 bases from V and 9 bases from J, with 13 bases between. CDR1 and CDR2 from the germline V gene are MDHEN and SYDVKM. The CDR3 reads CASSSTVRGEQFF. The part of the CDR3 DNA that was read is TGTGCCAGCAGTTCCACAGTTCGGGGTGAG.

As concerns this clone: The observed sequence ends 3 residues before the CDR3 terminus, with the missing tail filled in from the germline J gene. The chain combines TRBV20-1 with TRBJ2-5; TRBD2 matches 8 bases. Trimming at V came to 6 bases and at J to 5 bases, leaving 14 bases not matched to a gene. The CDR3 consists of 15 residues. Germline V gene data show CDR1 as DFQATT and CDR2 as SNEGSKA (reference sequence). CDR3 amino acids: CSAPVGGASQETQYF. CDR3 DNA, as far as it was read: TGCAGTGCCCCAGTCGGGGGGGCCTCACAGGAGACC.

CDR3 DNA (partial): TGTGCCTGGAGTAGGGACACCGGGGAG. Translated: CAWSRDTGE. The entire CDR3 is CAWSRDTGELFF. The rearrangement uses TRBV30 and TRBJ2-2; D not certain. The missing CDR3 end, 3 residues past where the read stops, is filled in from the germline J gene. With 2 bases removed from V and 3 bases from J, the gap between germline ends came to 4 bases. CDR1 is GTSNPN, CDR2 SVGIG, per germline (reference sequence). The CDR3 totals 12 residues.

For this clone: The CDR3 is cut off 3 residues early in the read; its end comes from the germline J gene. V and J are TRBV5-1 and TRBJ2-2; TRBD1 might be the D (6 bases). The length of the CDR3 is 15 residues. Germline V lookup: CDR1 SGHRS, CDR2 YFSETQ. Between the trimmed V and J ends, which lost 4 bases and 3 bases, there was a span of 13 bases. Incomplete CDR3 DNA: TGCGCCAGCAGCCCCCAGACAGGTCACACCGGGGAG. Its translation: CASSPQTGHTGE. The CDR3 as a whole reads CASSPQTGHTGELFF.

Points on this clone: The CDR3 extends 3 residues past the end of the read, so its final part is completed from the germline J gene. This chain links TRBV20-1 with TRBJ2-5; TRBD1 matches at 7 bases. Germline values: CDR1 DFQATT, CDR2 SNEGSKA (reference sequence). The CDR3 has 14 residues. The V gene end was trimmed by 6 bases and the J gene end by 1 base; junction bases not matched to a gene: 8. The covered CDR3 bases are TGCAGTGCCCAGGAACGACAGGGCCAAGAGACC. This gives the protein CSAQERQGQET. The entire CDR3 protein is CSAQERQGQETQYF.

Regarding this clone: Read data end 3 residues before the CDR3 end; the end is taken from the germline J gene. V gene TRBV29-1 combines with J gene TRBJ1-2; 11 nucleotides match TRBD1. The CDR3 is 12 amino acids. Germline V CDR1 and CDR2: SQVTM, ANQGSEA. The junction had 5 bases not matched to a gene; V was cut back by 7 bases and J by 7 bases. The DNA read from the CDR3 is TGCAGCGCCGGGACAGGGGGAAGTGGC. Residues: CSAGTGGSG. The CDR3 reads in full as CSAGTGGSGYTF. The variable domain in full, completed from reference TRBV29-1 and TRBJ1-2, reads SAVISQKPSRDICQRGTSLTIQCQVDSQVTMMFWYRQQPGQSLTLIATANQGSEATYESGFVIDKFPISRPNLTFSTLTVSNMSPEDSSIYLCSAGTGGSGYTFGSGTRLTVV.

With respect to this clone: Read sequence stops 3 residues before the CDR3 end, and the germline J gene provides the missing end. J is TRBJ2-1 and V is TRBV27; the D gene is possibly TRBD2 (7 bases). From germline, CDR1 is MNHEY and CDR2 SMNVEV (reference sequence). Trimming removed 3 bases at V and 7 bases at J, with 19 bases between. The CDR3 consists of 16 residues. The CDR3 DNA, read in part, is TGTGCCAGCAGTTTTTCTACGAGGGGGGGCGGGAATGAG. Translating gives CASSFSTRGGGNE. The whole CDR3 protein is CASSFSTRGGGNEQFF.

Comment on this clone: The read halts 3 residues ahead of the CDR3 end, with the missing end drawn from the germline J gene. V usage is TRBV30 and J usage is TRBJ2-2, with a weak D call TRBD1 (6 bases). CDR3 size: 16 residues. Trimming stripped 5 bases from V and 2 bases from J, with 18 bases between. The V gene's germline CDR1 is GTSNPN and CDR2 SVGIG (reference sequence). The CDR3 loop reads CAWETGHSVNTGELFF. CDR3 DNA, as far as it was read: TGTGCCTGGGAGACGGGACACAGCGTAAACACCGGGGAG.

With regard to this clone: Sequencing ends 3 residues short of the CDR3 end; the germline J gene provides the rest. The rearrangement uses TRBV4-2 and TRBJ2-7; 7 bases map to TRBD1. J gave up 2 bases and V 4 bases, and 11 bases lay outside the gene matches. This CDR3 region has 16 residues. Looked up from germline, CDR1 is LGHNA and CDR2 is YNFKEQ. The covered CDR3 bases are TGTGCCAGCAGCCCACGATCTGGGGGACAGACCTACGAG. The encoded protein is CASSPRSGGQTYE. The complete CDR3 sequence is CASSPRSGGQTYEQYF.

Points on this clone: Read data end 3 residues before the CDR3 end; the end is taken from the germline J gene. V usage is TRBV5-4 and J usage is TRBJ2-5, with 9 bases matching TRBD1. Trimming at V came to 3 bases and at J to 5 bases, leaving 11 bases not matched to a gene. The CDR3 has 16 residues. Germline CDR1 and CDR2: SGHNT and YYREEE (reference sequence). CDR3 sequence reads: CASSSAPGTGHETQYF. The part of the CDR3 DNA that was read is TGTGCCAGCAGCTCCGCTCCCGGGACAGGGCACGAGACC.